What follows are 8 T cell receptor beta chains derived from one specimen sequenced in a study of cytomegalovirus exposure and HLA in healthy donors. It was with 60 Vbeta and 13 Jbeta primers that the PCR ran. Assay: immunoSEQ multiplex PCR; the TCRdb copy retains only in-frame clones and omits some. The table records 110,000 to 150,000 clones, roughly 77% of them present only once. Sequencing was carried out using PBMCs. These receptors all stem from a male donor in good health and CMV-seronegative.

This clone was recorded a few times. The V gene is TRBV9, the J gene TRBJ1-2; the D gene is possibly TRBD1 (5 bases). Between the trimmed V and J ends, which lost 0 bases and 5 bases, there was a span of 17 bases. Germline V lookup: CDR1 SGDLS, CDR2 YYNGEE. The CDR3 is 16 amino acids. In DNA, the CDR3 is TGTGCCAGCAGCGTAGGCTCAGGGTGGACCGCGTATGGCTACACCTTC. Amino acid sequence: CASSVGSGWTAYGYTF.

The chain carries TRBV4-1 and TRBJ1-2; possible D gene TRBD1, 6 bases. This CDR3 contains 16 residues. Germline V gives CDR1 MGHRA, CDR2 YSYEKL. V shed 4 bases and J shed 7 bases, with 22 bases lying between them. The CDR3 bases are TGCGCCAGCAGCCTCACTGACGGGAACAGGGAATCTGGCTACACCTTC. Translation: CASSLTDGNRESGYTF.

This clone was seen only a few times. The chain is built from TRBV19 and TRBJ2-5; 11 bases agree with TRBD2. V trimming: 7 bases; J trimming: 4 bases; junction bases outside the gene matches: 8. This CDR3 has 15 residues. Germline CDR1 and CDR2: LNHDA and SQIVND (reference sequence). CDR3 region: CASTDTSGRLETQYF. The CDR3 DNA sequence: TGTGCCAGTACCGACACTAGCGGGAGACTAGAGACCCAGTACTTC.

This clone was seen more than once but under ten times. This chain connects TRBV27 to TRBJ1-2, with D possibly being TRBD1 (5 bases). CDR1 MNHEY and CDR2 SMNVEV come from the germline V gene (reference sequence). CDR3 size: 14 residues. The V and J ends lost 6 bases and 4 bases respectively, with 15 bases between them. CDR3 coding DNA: TGTGCCAGCAGCCGTCTTGACAGAGGCTATGGCTACACCTTC. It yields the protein CASSRLDRGYGYTF.

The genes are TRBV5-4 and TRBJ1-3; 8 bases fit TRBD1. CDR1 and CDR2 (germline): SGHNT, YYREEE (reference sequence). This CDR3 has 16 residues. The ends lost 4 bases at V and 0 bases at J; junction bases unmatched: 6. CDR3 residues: CASSVGQASSGNTIYF. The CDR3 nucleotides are TGTGCCAGCAGCGTGGGACAGGCCAGCTCTGGAAACACCATATATTTT.

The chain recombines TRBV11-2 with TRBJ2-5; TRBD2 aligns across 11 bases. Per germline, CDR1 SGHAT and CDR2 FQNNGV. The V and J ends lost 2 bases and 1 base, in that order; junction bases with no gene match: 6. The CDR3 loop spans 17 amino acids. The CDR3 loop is CASSLRLAGGFQETQYF. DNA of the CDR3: TGTGCCAGCAGCTTAAGATTAGCGGGGGGGTTCCAAGAGACCCAGTACTTC.

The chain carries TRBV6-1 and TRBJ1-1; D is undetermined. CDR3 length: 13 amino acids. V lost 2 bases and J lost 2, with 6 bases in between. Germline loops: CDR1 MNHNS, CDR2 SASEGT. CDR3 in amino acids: CASSESVNTEAFF. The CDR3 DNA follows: TGTGCCAGCAGTGAATCGGTTAACACTGAAGCTTTCTTT.

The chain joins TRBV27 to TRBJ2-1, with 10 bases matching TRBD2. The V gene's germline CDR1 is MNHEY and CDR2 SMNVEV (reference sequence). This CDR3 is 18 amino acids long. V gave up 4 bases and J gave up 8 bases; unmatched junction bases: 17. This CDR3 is CASSSITQWSGRVYEQFF. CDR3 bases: TGTGCCAGCAGTTCCATCACCCAGTGGAGCGGGAGGGTCTATGAGCAGTTCTTC.